Listed below are T cell receptor beta chains from one sample, sequenced in a study of T cells in Graves' hyperthyroidism and ophthalmopathy. TCRdb reprocessed the multiplex PCR reads with MiXCR, giving one entry per CDR3 protein. The data show hundreds of thousands of distinct CDR3 sequences, with more than 13% seen just once and around 30% held by the top ten. Sequencing was done on a sample of blood. These TCRs come from a man aged 50-59 years with Graves' ophthalmopathy. CDR3s include the opening cysteine and the closing phenylalanine or tryptophan. The D gene is left open where the match is weak. The listing skips clone size in some rows; elsewhere it reads once, few, many or a size class.

TRBD2,TRBV10-3,.,TRBJ2-7,CAISESAGGPSEQYF,TGTGCCATCAGTGAGTCTGCGGGAGGGCCAAGTGAGCAGTACTTC
.,TRBV5-1,many,TRBJ2-7,CASSPGLVAASDEQYF,TGCGCCAGCAGCCCCGGTCTAGTAGCTGCCTCCGACGAGCAGTACTTC
TRBD1,TRBV5-4,many,TRBJ2-5,CASSLARDRRQETQYF,TGTGCCAGCAGCTTGGCCCGGGACAGGCGGCAAGAGACCCAGTACTTC
TRBD2,TRBV5-1,.,TRBJ2-7,CSSSSMTSGSKEQYF,TGCTCCAGCAGCTCGATGACTAGCGGGAGCAAAGAGCAGTACTTC
.,TRBV5-5,many,TRBJ1-4,CASREGATNEKLFF,TGTGCCAGCAGGGAGGGAGCAACTAATGAAAAACTGTTTTTT
TRBD2,TRBV20-1,many,TRBJ2-7,CSATDEGGGYEQYF,TGCAGTGCTACGGACGAGGGCGGGGGCTACGAGCAGTACTTC
TRBD1,TRBV28,few,TRBJ1-6,CASSSRDRGQSYNSPLHF,TGTGCCAGCAGCTCAAGAGACAGGGGGCAGTCCTATAATTCACCCCTCCACTTT
.,TRBV29-1,many,TRBJ2-6,CSVESGPGANVLTF,TGCAGCGTTGAGTCAGGGCCTGGGGCCAACGTCCTGACTTTC
.,TRBV6-1,.,TRBJ1-1,CASSDGPGRNTEAFF,TGTGCCAGCAGTGACGGGCCAGGGCGGAACACTGAAGCTTTCTTT
TRBD2,TRBV6-8,.,TRBJ2-2,CASSMAGTSGKANTGELFF,TGTGCCAGCAGTATGGCCGGGACTAGCGGGAAAGCGAACACCGGGGAGCTGTTTTTT
TRBD2,TRBV4-2,few,TRBJ2-1,CASSQGLAVKQFF,TGTGCCAGCAGCCAAGGACTAGCGGTTAAGCAGTTCTTC
.,TRBV5-1,many,TRBJ2-2,CASSQRTPTGELFF,TGCGCCAGCAGCCAAAGGACTCCCACCGGGGAGCTGTTTTTT
.,TRBV30,many,TRBJ2-2,CAWSGRINTGELFF,TGTGCCTGGAGTGGACGGATTAACACCGGGGAGCTGTTTTTT
.,TRBV7-9,few,TRBJ2-5,CATCLQPGETQYF,TGTGCCACCTGCCTCCAGCCCGGGGAGACCCAGTACTTC
.,TRBV20-1,.,TRBJ1-1,CSATGDAEAFF,TGCAGTGCTACAGGGGACGCTGAAGCTTTCTTT
.,TRBV12-3/TRBV12-4,once,TRBJ2-3,CASSHDRSGTDTQYF,TGTGCCAGCAGTCACGACAGAAGTGGCACGGATACGCAGTATTTT
.,TRBV9,.,TRBJ2-3,CASSVADSTDTQYF,TGTGCCAGCAGCGTAGCTGATAGCACAGATACGCAGTATTTT
.,TRBV11-1,.,TRBJ2-1,CASSLSPPIPGNEQFF,TGTGCCAGCAGCTTATCGCCCCCAATCCCGGGCAATGAGCAGTTCTTC
.,TRBV29-1,.,TRBJ1-2,CSLKSPNYGYTF,TGCAGCCTGAAGTCCCCTAACTATGGCTACACCTTC
TRBD2,TRBV9,.,TRBJ2-4,CASSVGAGGKNIQYF,TGTGCCAGCAGCGTAGGGGCGGGAGGGAAAAACATTCAGTACTTC
.,TRBV30,many,TRBJ1-2,CAWSIGNYGYTF,TGTGCCTGGAGTATTGGGAACTATGGCTACACCTTC
.,TRBV3-1,many,TRBJ2-3,CASSRGTADAQYF,TGTGCCAGCAGCCGAGGAACTGCCGATGCGCAGTATTTT
.,TRBV10-2,few,TRBJ2-3,CASSESTGPTDTQYF,TGCGCCAGCAGTGAGTCGACGGGACCCACAGATACGCAGTATTTT
.,TRBV18,many,TRBJ2-7,CASSHGYEQYF,TGTGCCAGCTCACACGGGTACGAGCAGTACTTC
.,TRBV19,few,TRBJ1-1,CASKQVTTDTEAFF,TGTGCCAGTAAACAAGTCACTACGGACACTGAAGCTTTCTTT
.,TRBV28,many,TRBJ2-5,CASSLGSVGGGETQYF,TGTGCCAGCAGTTTGGGTTCGGTGGGGGGCGGAGAGACCCAGTACTTC
TRBD1,TRBV20-1,.,TRBJ2-1,CSALSGDRRDSYEQFF,TGCAGTGCCCTATCTGGGGACAGGCGGGATTCCTATGAGCAGTTCTTC
TRBD1,TRBV4-1,many,TRBJ2-5,CASSQADDRGRETQYF,TGCGCCAGCAGCCAAGCCGATGACAGGGGCCGAGAGACCCAGTACTTC
.,TRBV20-1,few,TRBJ2-1,CSATKNEQFF,TGCAGTGCAACAAAGAATGAGCAGTTCTTC